These T cell receptor beta chains were read from a single sample in a study of blood T cell repertoires in COVID-19. Measured with immunoSEQ multiplex PCR; TCRdb has only the in-frame clones, and not every one. Seen here are about 160,000 clones, roughly nine tenths observed once, and the top ten hold roughly a sixth. Material: peripheral blood. The receptors were gathered from a man aged 55-75 years with active or convalescent COVID-19. The CDR3 runs from the conserved cysteine through the conserved F or W. Each record gives: CDR3 protein, CDR3 length, J gene, V gene.

CASSVTTNTEAFF	13	TRBJ1-1	TRBV7-8
CASSKDRLTYEQYF	14	TRBJ2-7	TRBV2
CASSPNGGGYNEQFF	15	TRBJ2-1	TRBV2
CASSPGTLGNTIYF	14	TRBJ1-3	TRBV2
CASSLTGNSNQPQHF	15	TRBJ1-5	TRBV27
CASSRSRTNEKLFF	14	TRBJ1-4	TRBV14
CASSFGGATDTQYF	14	TRBJ2-3	TRBV28
CASSSQQGAGEKLFF	15	TRBJ1-4	TRBV6-5
CASNPGQGFSGYTF	14	TRBJ1-2	TRBV9
CASSERRSGGLYGYTF	16	TRBJ1-2	TRBV2
CASSLWGVDTDTQYF	15	TRBJ2-3	TRBV7-2
CASSFSAGVTEKLFF	15	TRBJ1-4	TRBV5-6
CASGRANTEAFF	12	TRBJ1-1	TRBV12-3/TRBV12-4
CASSGSGTPNEKLFF	15	TRBJ1-4	TRBV7-8
CASSEASGSNQPQHF	15	TRBJ1-5	TRBV2
CASSLGWDTGGPNTEAFF	18	TRBJ1-1	TRBV5-4
CASSERQGFEETQYF	15	TRBJ2-5	TRBV2
CASSPQEDTGELFF	14	TRBJ2-2	TRBV18
CASSGGREQFF	11	TRBJ2-1	TRBV11-2
CASTEGTGNYGYTF	14	TRBJ1-2	TRBV6-5
CASSYGQGAFEQYF	14	TRBJ2-7	TRBV6-5
CASSEQGQGYGYTF	14	TRBJ1-2	TRBV2
CASSRSSGGGELFF	14	TRBJ2-2	TRBV3-1/TRBV3-2
CASSRRDRAFYNSPLHF	17	TRBJ1-6	TRBV27
CAISQDRVYGYTF	13	TRBJ1-2	TRBV10-3